This passage covers 22 T cell receptor beta chains from one sample sequenced in a study of blood T cell repertoires in COVID-19. Measured with immunoSEQ multiplex PCR; TCRdb has only the in-frame clones, and not every one. In the table there are 100,000 or so clones, around 92% of which are singletons. The sample comprised peripheral blood. The receptor set was obtained from a man aged 50 to 60 with active COVID-19.

The rearrangement links TRBV28 to TRBJ1-5, with D maybe TRBD1 (5 bases). Between the trimmed V and J ends, which lost 4 bases and 2 bases, there was a span of 12 bases. The germline V gene encodes CDR1 MDHEN and CDR2 SYDVKM. This CDR3 spans 15 amino acids. For the CDR3, the DNA is TGTGCCAGCAGTTCGGAGGGGTTGGGCAATCAGCCCCAGCATTTT. Encoded protein: CASSSEGLGNQPQHF.

V and J are TRBV19 and TRBJ1-2, with 8 bases fitting TRBD1. The germline V gene has CDR1 LNHDA and CDR2 SQIVND (reference sequence). V shed 5 bases and J 3 bases; nucleotides not matched to a gene: 2. This CDR3 has 13 amino acids. The CDR3: CASSAQGDYGYTF. CDR3 sequence (DNA): TGTGCCAGTAGTGCACAGGGGGACTATGGCTACACCTTC.

This chain joins TRBV30 and TRBJ2-5, with 9 nucleotides matching TRBD1. The CDR3 has 14 amino acids. V lost 4 bases to trimming and J lost 1 base; unmatched junction nucleotides: 4. Germline lookup yields CDR1 GTSNPN and CDR2 SVGIG (reference sequence). The CDR3 bases are TGTGCCTGGACGCCGGACAGGGGCCAAGAGACCCAGTACTTC. It yields the protein CAWTPDRGQETQYF.

The chain carries TRBV7-3 and TRBJ2-7; tentatively, D is TRBD2 (6 bases). The V and J ends lost 5 bases and 2 bases respectively, with 16 bases between them. CDR3 length: 15 amino acids. CDR1 is SGHTA and CDR2 is FQGTGA in the germline V gene. CDR3 sequence: CASSPIGTVTYEQYF. Written as DNA, the CDR3 is TGTGCCAGCAGCCCTATAGGGACTGTGACCTACGAGCAGTACTTC.

V is TRBV24-1 and J is TRBJ1-1; D not resolved. The CDR3 length is 13 residues. Trimming left V 11 bases short and J 5 bases short, with 17 bases between. The germline V gene encodes CDR1 KGHDR and CDR2 SFDVKD. CDR3 protein: CASAQRGGTEAFF. CDR3 nucleotide sequence: TGTGCCAGCGCACAGCGGGGTGGGACTGAAGCTTTCTTT.

This clone was seen a single time. V and J are TRBV11-2 and TRBJ2-3; perhaps TRBD1 as D (6 bases). The CDR3 totals 13 residues. Germline lookup yields CDR1 SGHAT and CDR2 FQNNGV. Trimming removed 5 bases at V and 4 bases at J, with 10 bases between. The CDR3 loop is CASSLPGADTQYF. The CDR3 DNA reads TGTGCCAGCAGCCTACCAGGGGCAGATACGCAGTATTTT.

This clone was seen repeatedly, ten times or more. This chain connects TRBV28 to TRBJ1-3, with 7 bases identical to TRBD1. The germline gives CDR1 MDHEN, CDR2 SYDVKM. The CDR3 extends over 18 amino acids. V lost 2 bases, J lost 3 bases, and 13 bases stayed unmatched. The CDR3 DNA follows: TGTGCCAGCAGTTTAGGACAGGCGCTTCTCCCCTTTGGAAACACCATATATTTT. Translation: CASSLGQALLPFGNTIYF.

This sequence joins TRBV5-6 and TRBJ2-5; perhaps TRBD1 as D (6 bases). Germline assignment: CDR1 SGHDT and CDR2 YYEEEE. V was cut by 3 bases and J by 7 bases, with 13 bases left in between. The CDR3 is 13 amino acids. The CDR3 region is CASSSDRPGTQYF. The CDR3 DNA follows: TGTGCCAGCAGCTCCGACAGGCCGGGGACCCAGTACTTC.

Regarding this clone: The junction departs from the called germline gene at one end, perhaps through a read error. The CDR3, as DNA: TGTGCCAGTAGTTCCTCGGCCGGGTATGGTCAGCCCCAGCATTTT. The encoded protein is CASSSSAGYGQPQHF. The V gene is TRBV28, the J gene TRBJ1-5; D is ambiguous. The germline V gene encodes CDR1 MDHEN and CDR2 SYDVKM. The CDR3 runs to 15 residues.

The chain couples TRBV18 to TRBJ2-3; 14 positions agree with TRBD2. The germline V gene has CDR1 KGHSH and CDR2 LQKENI. V shed 1 base and J 5 bases; nucleotides not matched to a gene: 8. CDR3 length: 18 residues. The CDR3 loop is CASSPRSPGLAGEDTQYF. The CDR3 bases are TGTGCCAGCTCACCACGGAGCCCGGGACTAGCGGGAGAAGATACGCAGTATTTT.

The chain carries TRBV4-1 and TRBJ2-4; D unresolved. The CDR3 runs to 15 residues. In germline, CDR1 is MGHRA, CDR2 YSYEKL. Trimming removed 4 bases at V and 0 bases at J, with 10 bases between. In DNA, the CDR3 is TGCGCCAGCAGCCTGCGGCCCTTAGCCAAAAACATTCAGTACTTC. This sequence encodes CASSLRPLAKNIQYF.

The chain uses TRBV6-2 or TRBV6-3 and TRBJ2-7; 12 nucleotides match TRBD2. The V gene end was trimmed by 5 bases and the J gene end by 4 bases; junction bases not matched to a gene: 6. Germline V gene lookup returns CDR1 MNHEY and CDR2 SVGEGT. The CDR3 consists of 15 residues. The CDR3 region is CASSDLAGGAYEQYF. The CDR3 region has the DNA TGTGCCAGCAGTGACCTAGCGGGAGGGGCGTACGAGCAGTACTTC.

The chain uses TRBV2 and TRBJ2-5, with 7 bases that match TRBD1. Trimming at V came to 8 bases and at J to 1 base, leaving 7 bases not matched to a gene. The CDR3 contains 14 residues. In germline, CDR1 is SNHLY, CDR2 FYNNEI. Here the CDR3 reads CASGKGALQETQYF. Here the CDR3 DNA reads TGTGCCAGCGGGAAGGGGGCCCTCCAAGAGACCCAGTACTTC.

The rearrangement joins TRBV5-1 to TRBJ1-1; D not resolved. The V gene's germline CDR1 is SGHRS and CDR2 YFSETQ. Trimming left V 4 bases short and J 1 base short, with 32 bases between. The CDR3 consists of 21 residues. The CDR3 here is CASSPPPRGSIQVPANTEAFF. DNA of the CDR3: TGCGCCAGCAGCCCGCCCCCGAGAGGGTCGATCCAAGTCCCGGCGAACACTGAAGCTTTCTTT.

The rearrangement uses TRBV28 and TRBJ1-5; 7 bases are shared with TRBD1. Germline CDR1 and CDR2: MDHEN and SYDVKM. The CDR3 length is 14 residues. Trimming took 1 base from V and 9 from J; bases not matched to a gene: 6. The DNA of the CDR3 is TGTGCCAGCAGTTTATATGAAAGGGGGCGGCCCCAGCATTTT. Protein sequence: CASSLYERGRPQHF.

The sample holds a few counts of this clone. The rearrangement links TRBV2 to TRBJ1-3, with TRBD1 matching 7 bases. With V trimmed by 6 bases and J by 0 bases, 2 bases remained unmatched. The CDR3 spans 14 residues. CDR1 and CDR2 (germline): SNHLY, FYNNEI. CDR3 in amino acids: CASRGQTSGNTIYF. DNA of the CDR3: TGTGCCAGCAGGGGACAGACCTCTGGAAACACCATATATTTT.

V usage is TRBV28 and J usage is TRBJ1-1; D is unresolved. V shed 3 bases and J shed 11 bases, with 10 bases lying between them. The V gene's germline CDR1 is MDHEN and CDR2 SYDVKM. CDR3 length: 11 amino acids. This chain's CDR3 is CASSFRSKAFF. The CDR3 nucleotides read TGTGCCAGCAGTTTCAGGTCAAAGGCTTTCTTT. Full variable domain (rest looked up from reference TRBV28 and TRBJ1-1): DVKVTQSSRYLVKRTGEKVFLECVQDMDHENMFWYRQDPGLGLRLIYFSYDVKMKEKGDIPEGYSVSREKKERFSLILESASTNQTSMYLCASSFRSKAFFGQGTRLTVV.

The gene calls are TRBV28 and TRBJ2-7, with a tentative D call TRBD1 (5 bases). V lost 6 bases and J lost 4, with 19 bases in between. This CDR3 region has 15 residues. The germline V gene encodes CDR1 MDHEN and CDR2 SYDVKM. CDR3 sequence (DNA): TGTGCCAGCAGCGCCCCCTCCAGGGTTAGGTACGAGCAGTACTTC. It specifies CASSAPSRVRYEQYF.

A single count supports this clone. The chain is built from TRBV5-1 and TRBJ1-1; possibly TRBD1 for D (6 bases). This CDR3 contains 14 residues. Germline V gene sequence: CDR1 SGHRS, CDR2 YFSETQ. The V end was cut by 4 bases, the J end by 3 bases, with 13 bases between. CDR3 amino acids: CASSESGDDTEAFF. The DNA of the CDR3 is TGCGCCAGCAGCGAATCAGGGGATGACACTGAAGCTTTCTTT. Based on the CDR3 plus reference TRBV5-1 and TRBJ1-1, the full variable domain is KAGVTQTPRYLIKTRGQQVTLSCSPISGHRSVSWYQQTPGQGLQFLFEYFSETQRNKGNFPGRFSGRQFSNSRSEMNVSTLELGDSALYLCASSESGDDTEAFFGQGTRLTVV.

This clone was seen a few times. CDR3 amino acids: CASAGQGGTDTQYF. CDR3 sequence (DNA): TGTGCCAGCGCCGGACAGGGGGGCACAGATACGCAGTATTTT. The chain has TRBV2 and TRBJ2-3; 10 nucleotides align to TRBD1. V trimming: 8 bases; J trimming: 1 base; junction bases outside the gene matches: 3. Germline V gene data show CDR1 as SNHLY and CDR2 as FYNNEI. The CDR3 is made up of 14 amino acids.

This chain connects TRBV7-9 to TRBJ1-2, with D hard to call. The CDR3 spans 15 residues. The germline V and J ends were trimmed by 7 bases and 1 base, with 16 bases remaining between them. Germline V gene data show CDR1 as SEHNR and CDR2 as FQNEAQ (reference sequence). The CDR3 DNA follows: TGTGCCAGCACTTCCGCGGGGTCCTATAACTATGGCTACACCTTC. Protein sequence: CASTSAGSYNYGYTF. The entire variable domain, with the rest obtained from reference TRBV7-9 and TRBJ1-2, is as follows: DTGVSQNPRHKITKRGQNVTFRCDPISEHNRLYWYRQTLGQGPEFLTYFQNEAQLEKSRLLSDRFSAERPKGSFSTLEIQRTEQGDSAMYLCASTSAGSYNYGYTFGSGTRLTVV.

This chain joins TRBV11-2 and TRBJ2-2; no clear D gene. The germline CDR1 and CDR2 sequences are SGHAT and FQNNGV. The CDR3 covers 13 residues. The V gene lost 1 base and the J gene lost 3 bases, with 3 bases spanning the gap. CDR3 protein: CASSLGDTGELFF. The CDR3 nucleotides are TGTGCCAGCAGCTTAGGCGACACCGGGGAGCTGTTTTTT.